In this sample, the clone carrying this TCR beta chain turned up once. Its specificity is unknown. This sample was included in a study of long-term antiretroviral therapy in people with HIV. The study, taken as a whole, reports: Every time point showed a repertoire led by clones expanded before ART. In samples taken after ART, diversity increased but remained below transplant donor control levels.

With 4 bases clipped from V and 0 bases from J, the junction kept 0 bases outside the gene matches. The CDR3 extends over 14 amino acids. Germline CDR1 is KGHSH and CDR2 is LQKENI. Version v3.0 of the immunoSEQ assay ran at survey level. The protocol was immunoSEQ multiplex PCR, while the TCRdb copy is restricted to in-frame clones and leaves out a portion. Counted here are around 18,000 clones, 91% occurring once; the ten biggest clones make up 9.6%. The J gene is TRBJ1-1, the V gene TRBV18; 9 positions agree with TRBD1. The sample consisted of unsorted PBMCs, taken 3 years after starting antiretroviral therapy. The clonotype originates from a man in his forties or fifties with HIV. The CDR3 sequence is CASSRDRVNTEAFF. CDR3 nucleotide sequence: TGTGCCAGCTCACGGGACAGGGTGAACACTGAAGCTTTCTTT.